These 24 T cell receptor beta chains were all obtained from the same sample, sequenced in a study of T cell repertoires in cytomegalovirus infection. One entry per CDR3 protein, called by TCRdb with MiXCR from the reads. The sample includes around 300,000 distinct CDR3 sequences, roughly 23% of them seen just once. The sample consisted of PBMCs. These receptor sequences come from a human donor in good health (CMV status not recorded). Some clones in this sample may be carry-over from other donors' samples.

This sequence joins TRBV10-1 and TRBJ2-1; the D is unclear. Trimming pared 5 bases from V and 4 bases from J, leaving 15 bases between. The CDR3 length is 15 residues. The germline gives CDR1 WNHNN, CDR2 SYGVQD (reference sequence). The CDR3 DNA follows: TGCGCCAGCAGTCCCACTGGCAAATTTTACAATGAGCAGTTCTTC. Protein product: CASSPTGKFYNEQFF.

V and J are TRBV5-1 and TRBJ2-5; tentatively, D is TRBD1 or TRBD2 (6 bases each). Germline lookup yields CDR1 SGHRS and CDR2 YFSETQ. V lost 3 bases to trimming and J lost 3 bases, with 12 bases between them. This CDR3 has 14 amino acids. The DNA for the CDR3 is TGCGCCAGCAGCTCACAGGGAGGAAAAGAGACCCAGTACTTC. Protein product: CASSSQGGKETQYF.

The CDR3 sequence is CASSLRGGGGTDTQYF. CDR3 coding DNA: TGTGCCAGCAGCCTTAGGGGTGGCGGGGGCACAGATACGCAGTATTTT. This sequence joins TRBV3-1 and TRBJ2-3; a possible D gene is TRBD2 (6 bases). Trimming stripped 4 bases from V and 1 base from J, with 15 bases between. The CDR3 has 16 amino acids. Germline V gene lookup returns CDR1 LGHDT and CDR2 YNNKEL (reference sequence).

This clonotype occurred many times. The chain is built from TRBV24-1 and TRBJ1-2, with TRBD1 matching over 7 bases. Germline CDR1 reads KGHDR; CDR2 reads SFDVKD. Unmatched junction bases numbered 3, after V lost 3 bases and J lost 0 bases. This CDR3 has 15 amino acids. The chain's CDR3 is CATSDAGTANYGYTF. The CDR3 DNA follows: TGTGCCACCAGTGATGCCGGGACAGCTAACTATGGCTACACCTTC.

This clonotype was seen many times. The gene calls are TRBV7-2 and TRBJ2-3, with D possibly being TRBD2 (6 bases). V was cut by 5 bases and J by 4 bases, with 19 bases left in between. The CDR3 is 16 residues long. CDR1 and CDR2 (germline): SGHTA, FQGNSA. The CDR3 DNA is TGTGCCAGCAGCCCACCCGGGGGAAGGAGTGCAGATACGCAGTATTTT. This translates into CASSPPGGRSADTQYF.

V usage is TRBV28 and J usage is TRBJ2-1; 7 bases map to TRBD2. Germline V gene lookup returns CDR1 MDHEN and CDR2 SYDVKM. Trimming cost V 3 bases and J 5 bases; bases outside gene matches: 28. This CDR3 is built from 22 residues. The CDR3 region is CASSFDPILAAMTRRRNNEQFF. CDR3 DNA: TGTGCCAGCAGTTTCGATCCGATTCTAGCGGCAATGACTCGACGAAGAAACAATGAGCAGTTCTTC. Based on the CDR3 plus reference TRBV28 and TRBJ2-1, the full variable domain is DVKVTQSSRYLVKRTGEKVFLECVQDMDHENMFWYRQDPGLGLRLIYFSYDVKMKEKGDIPEGYSVSREKKERFSLILESASTNQTSMYLCASSFDPILAAMTRRRNNEQFFGPGTRLTVL.

The chain recombines TRBV7-2 with TRBJ2-1; no clear D gene. Trimming removed 5 bases at V and 9 bases at J, with 8 bases between. Germline CDR1 reads SGHTA; CDR2 reads FQGNSA. The CDR3 has 11 amino acids. CDR3 sequence: CASSPRFEQFF. CDR3 bases: TGTGCCAGCAGCCCGAGATTTGAGCAGTTCTTC.

The chain employs TRBV19 and TRBJ1-1, with TRBD1 as a possible D gene (5 bases). This CDR3 comprises 14 residues. V was cut by 8 bases and J by 5 bases, with 18 bases left in between. CDR1 and CDR2 (germline): LNHDA, SQIVND (reference sequence). CDR3 residues: CASDTRDRGTEAFF. CDR3 DNA: TGTGCCAGTGACACGAGGGACCGAGGGACTGAAGCTTTCTTT. Combining the CDR3 with reference TRBV19 and TRBJ1-1 gives the whole variable domain DGGITQSPKYLFRKEGQNVTLSCEQNLNHDAMYWYRQDPGQGLRLIYYSQIVNDFQKGDIAEGYSVSREKKESFPLTVTSAQKNPTAFYLCASDTRDRGTEAFFGQGTRLTVV.

The rearrangement links TRBV11-2 to TRBJ1-2; D not resolved. V gave up 7 bases and J gave up 0 bases, with 12 bases separating them. The CDR3 runs to 14 residues. CDR1 and CDR2 (germline): SGHAT, FQNNGV. The CDR3 DNA is TGTGCCAGCACCAGGTGGCAGACTAACTATGGCTACACCTTC. Protein product: CASTRWQTNYGYTF.

This clonotype was counted a few times. V gene TRBV2 combines with J gene TRBJ2-2; the D is unclear. The CDR3 is 16 residues long. Germline lookup yields CDR1 SNHLY and CDR2 FYNNEI. V dropped 0 bases and J dropped 9 bases, with 17 bases sitting between them. This CDR3 reads CASSEALWAVARELFF. As DNA, the CDR3 is TGTGCCAGCAGTGAAGCGCTTTGGGCGGTGGCAAGGGAGCTGTTTTTT.

The chain employs TRBV29-1 and TRBJ1-5; TRBD1 is a possible D gene (5 bases). The CDR3 is made up of 12 amino acids. Per germline, CDR1 SQVTM and CDR2 ANQGSEA. Trimming left V 7 bases short and J 0 bases short, with 7 bases between. The CDR3 spells CSAGHSNQPQHF. The CDR3 DNA is TGCAGCGCAGGACATAGCAATCAGCCCCAGCATTTT.

The rearrangement uses TRBV19 and TRBJ1-4; unclear D gene. V gave up 6 bases and J gave up 5 bases, with 4 bases separating them. This CDR3 is 11 amino acids long. From germline, CDR1 is LNHDA and CDR2 SQIVND (reference sequence). CDR3 protein: CASSRNEKLFF. The CDR3 bases are TGTGCCAGTAGCCGAAATGAAAAACTGTTTTTT.

The chain is built from TRBV4-3 and TRBJ2-2; weak D call: TRBD2 (5 bases). The germline gives CDR1 LGHNA, CDR2 YSLEER. The ends were cut back, 2 bases at V and 2 bases at J, with 12 bases in the middle. The CDR3 extends over 16 amino acids. CDR3 sequence reads: CASSQSQRLNTGELFF. The CDR3 bases are TGCGCCAGCAGCCAAAGCCAGCGGCTAAACACCGGGGAGCTGTTTTTT.

This clonotype was detected many times. The chain recombines TRBV7-8 with TRBJ1-2, with D unclear. The CDR3 length is 14 residues. Trimming stripped 5 bases from V and 5 bases from J, with 15 bases between. The germline V gene has CDR1 SGHVS and CDR2 FQNEAQ. The CDR3, as DNA: TGTGCCAGCAGCACCGACGGGCCGTCTTATGGCTACACCTTC. Its protein product is CASSTDGPSYGYTF.

This clonotype was detected ten times or more. The chain carries TRBV24-1 and TRBJ2-1; D is possibly TRBD1 (6 bases). Germline CDR1 is KGHDR and CDR2 is SFDVKD. This CDR3 spans 17 amino acids. V lost 3 bases and J lost 4, with 18 bases in between. In DNA, the CDR3 is TGTGCCACCAGTGATCCGGGACAACGGTCCTCTTACAATGAGCAGTTCTTC. Protein product: CATSDPGQRSSYNEQFF.

The chain combines TRBV4-2 with TRBJ2-2; 11 bases are shared with TRBD2. Germline CDR1 reads LGHNA; CDR2 reads YNFKEQ. With V trimmed by 0 bases and J by 0 bases, 6 bases remained unmatched. The CDR3 length is 19 residues. For the CDR3, the DNA is TGTGCCAGCAGCCAAGATTGGCCGGGACTAGCGGCGAACACCGGGGAGCTGTTTTTT. This encodes CASSQDWPGLAANTGELFF.

The genes are TRBV7-2 and TRBJ2-7; TRBD2 aligns across 7 bases. Germline lookup yields CDR1 SGHTA and CDR2 FQGNSA. The CDR3 runs 14 residues. V lost 5 bases, J lost 3 bases, and 7 bases stayed unmatched. CDR3 in amino acids: CASSPQGGDYEQYF. The CDR3 DNA reads TGTGCCAGCAGCCCCCAGGGAGGGGACTACGAGCAGTACTTC.

Ten or more counts support this clonotype. The V and J genes are TRBV7-8 and TRBJ1-1, with a weak D call TRBD1 (6 bases). CDR1 and CDR2 from the germline V gene are SGHVS and FQNEAQ. This CDR3 has 15 amino acids. V lost 5 bases, J lost 6 bases, and 19 bases lay in between. CDR3 nucleotide sequence: TGTGCCAGCAGCGAACTAGGGGGAGGGTTCGCTGAAGCTTTCTTT. It specifies CASSELGGGFAEAFF.

The chain recombines TRBV19 with TRBJ2-4, with D maybe TRBD2 (5 bases). The germline CDR1 and CDR2 sequences are LNHDA and SQIVND (reference sequence). CDR3 size: 15 residues. V was trimmed by 3 bases and J by 0 bases, leaving 9 bases between them. CDR3 bases: TGTGCCAGTAGTATCGGGATGATAGCCAAAAACATTCAGTACTTC. Protein product: CASSIGMIAKNIQYF.

This clonotype was seen a few times. The chain employs TRBV6-5 and TRBJ2-5; 7 nucleotides line up with TRBD1. With 2 bases clipped from V and 2 bases from J, the junction kept 5 bases outside the gene matches. The V gene's germline CDR1 is MNHEY and CDR2 SVGAGI. The CDR3 runs 15 residues. CDR3 DNA: TGTGCCAGCAGTTACCTAACAGGGGTGCAAGAGACCCAGTACTTC. It yields the protein CASSYLTGVQETQYF.

In this sample, this clonotype turned up many times. The rearrangement joins TRBV7-2 to TRBJ1-4; D possibly corresponds to TRBD1 (5 bases). From germline, CDR1 is SGHTA and CDR2 FQGNSA. The CDR3 totals 16 residues. Trimming shortened V by 5 bases and J by 0 bases, and 13 bases separated the two germline ends. The CDR3 here is CASSPSARATNEKLFF. The CDR3 DNA follows: TGTGCCAGCAGCCCCTCCGCCAGGGCAACTAATGAAAAACTGTTTTTT.

The J gene is TRBJ1-6, the V gene TRBV20-1; 7 bases are a match to TRBD1. The CDR3 has 15 residues. The V gene end was trimmed by 5 bases and the J gene end by 2 bases; junction bases not matched to a gene: 6. Germline lookup yields CDR1 DFQATT and CDR2 SNEGSKA (reference sequence). The CDR3 DNA reads as TGCAGTGCTCGTTCAGGGGGGGCCTATAATTCACCCCTCCACTTT. Its protein product is CSARSGGAYNSPLHF.

This clonotype was detected many times. The chain employs TRBV7-2 and TRBJ2-1; D is ambiguous. This CDR3 spans 13 amino acids. Trimming stripped 2 bases from V and 7 bases from J, with 9 bases between. In germline, CDR1 is SGHTA, CDR2 FQGNSA. The CDR3 is CASSLFEGNEQFF. CDR3 bases: TGTGCCAGCAGCTTATTCGAAGGGAATGAGCAGTTCTTC. Together with reference TRBV7-2 and TRBJ2-1, the CDR3 gives the full variable domain: GAGVSQSPSNKVTEKGKDVELRCDPISGHTALYWYRQSLGQGLEFLIYFQGNSAPDKSGLPSDRFSAERTGGSVSTLTIQRTQQEDSAVYLCASSLFEGNEQFFGPGTRLTVL.

This clonotype has at least ten counts. The J gene is TRBJ2-6, the V gene TRBV7-2; possible D gene TRBD2, 6 bases. The CDR3 loop spans 17 amino acids. CDR1 and CDR2 from the germline V gene are SGHTA and FQGNSA. Trimming removed 1 base at V and 2 bases at J, with 12 bases between. The CDR3 is CASSLGGVGAGANVLTF. The CDR3 bases are TGTGCCAGCAGCTTAGGGGGGGTTGGTGCTGGGGCCAACGTCCTGACTTTC.